These 11 T cell receptor beta chains share one sample of origin, sequenced in a study of T-cell memory formation after mild COVID-19 (dated by TCRdb to about 2021). Libraries were made using 5' RACE. The reads were generated on an Illumina NovaSeq 6000. In TCRdb, the public reads were trimmed at Q25 with fastp and aligned with MiXCR, with productive beta chains retained. When rows share a CDR3 protein, they turn into one entry using the most common DNA and genes. In this sample the table shows some 300,000 distinct CDR3 sequences, around a fifth of which occur a single time. The top ten clones comprise around 23% of the sample. Input material: PBMCs or a T cell subset sorted from them (not recorded which). These receptor sequences come from a man younger than 30 who had mild COVID-19 (a few samples of this study predate the infection). The sample titles of this study are shuffled in the database, so cell type and time point are left out; the donor was told from shared clones.

This rearrangement joins TRBV23-1 to TRBJ2-5, with D unresolved. TRBV23-1 is designated an ORF whose function remains uncertain. The CDR3 totals 14 residues. The V gene lost 6 bases and the J gene lost 2 bases, with 13 bases spanning the gap. This CDR3 is CASSLGTIQETQYF. CDR3 coding DNA: TGCGCCAGCAGCCTTGGAACAATTCAAGAGACCCAGTACTTC.

This clonotype came up a few times. The rearrangement uses TRBV12-3 or TRBV12-4 and TRBJ2-4; no definite D call. Trimming removed 2 bases at V and 2 bases at J, with 4 bases between. CDR3 size: 13 residues. In DNA, the CDR3 is TGTGCCAGCAGTTTACCCACCAAAAACATTCAGTACTTC. It specifies CASSLPTKNIQYF.

This clonotype was seen a few times. J is TRBJ1-1 and V is TRBV5-1; D call uncertain. Per the germline V gene, CDR1 is SGHRS and CDR2 is YFSETQ. This CDR3 spans 14 amino acids. The V end was cut by 0 bases, the J end by 1 base, with 7 bases between. For the CDR3, the DNA is TGCGCCAGCAGCTTGGCCGTGGGGAACACTGAAGCTTTCTTT. It translates to CASSLAVGNTEAFF.

The chain employs TRBV24-1 and TRBJ2-7, with 8 positions matching TRBD1. This CDR3 has 16 amino acids. CDR1 KGHDR and CDR2 SFDVKD come from the germline V gene. V was clipped by 8 bases and J by 5 bases; unmatched bases: 16. CDR3 in DNA: TGTGCCACCAACGGACAGGGTAGGGACGGAGGCCACGAGCAGTACGTC. The encoded protein is CATNGQGRDGGHEQYV.

Only a few counts were recorded for this clonotype. The chain links TRBV12-3 or TRBV12-4 to TRBJ1-1; D is uncertain. The V end lost 6 bases, the J end lost 0 bases, and 8 bases lay between the germline ends. This CDR3 has 13 residues. The CDR3 DNA is TGTGCCAGCAGCGATACAGTGAACACTGAAGCTTTCTTT. Its protein product is CASSDTVNTEAFF.

This clonotype has more than one count but fewer than ten. The chain joins TRBV5-1 to TRBJ1-4; 7 bases agree with TRBD1. CDR3 length equals 15 residues. Germline CDR1 and CDR2: SGHRS and YFSETQ. The V and J ends lost 2 bases and 6 bases, in that order; junction bases with no gene match: 7. The CDR3 coding sequence is TGCGCCAGCAGCTTCGGGACAGTCTGGGATGAAAAACTGTTTTTT. Residues: CASSFGTVWDEKLFF.

V is TRBV28 and J is TRBJ2-7; tentative D call: TRBD1 (5 bases). The CDR3 runs to 12 residues. The V and J ends lost 5 bases and 6 bases respectively, with 11 bases between them. From germline, CDR1 is MDHEN and CDR2 SYDVKM. The CDR3 bases are TGTGCCAGCAGTACTACAGGTCTCGAGCAGTACGTC. Its translation: CASSTTGLEQYV.

This clonotype was found a few times. The genes are TRBV4-1 and TRBJ1-2, with D possibly TRBD1 on 5 matching bases. Germline-derived CDR1 and CDR2 are MGHRA and YSYEKL. CDR3 length equals 14 residues. V was shortened by 0 bases and J by 6 bases, with 11 bases between the two germline ends. The CDR3 bases are TGCGCCAGCAGCCAAGATCAAGGGGCTGATGGCTACACCTTC. Its translation: CASSQDQGADGYTF.

This clonotype was detected ten times or more. CDR3 sequence reads: CASSGQGMSSGANVLTF. DNA for the CDR3: TGTGCCAGCAGCGGACAGGGGATGTCTTCTGGGGCCAACGTCCTGACTTTC. This rearrangement joins TRBV12-3 or TRBV12-4 to TRBJ2-6, with 9 bases lining up with TRBD1. The CDR3 loop spans 17 amino acids. J lost 1 base, V lost 6 bases, and 7 bases had no gene match.

This rearrangement joins TRBV18 to TRBJ1-5; 7 bases map to TRBD1. The germline V gene encodes CDR1 KGHSH and CDR2 LQKENI. Losses at the gene ends were 1 base for V and 2 bases for J; bases not matched to a gene: 8. There are 17 residues in the CDR3. The CDR3 loop reads CASSPRLNRGGNQPQHF. The CDR3 DNA is TGTGCCAGCTCACCACGGTTGAACAGGGGCGGCAATCAGCCCCAGCATTTT.

The gene calls are TRBV2 and TRBJ1-6; 7 positions agree with TRBD1. Germline CDR1 SNHLY, CDR2 FYNNEI. Germline trimming cut 10 bases from V and 13 bases from J; bases unmatched to any gene: 10. The CDR3 loop spans 12 amino acids. In nucleotides, the CDR3 is TGTGCCATCCAAACCAGGGGGTCCCCCCTCCACTTT. As protein: CAIQTRGSPLHF.